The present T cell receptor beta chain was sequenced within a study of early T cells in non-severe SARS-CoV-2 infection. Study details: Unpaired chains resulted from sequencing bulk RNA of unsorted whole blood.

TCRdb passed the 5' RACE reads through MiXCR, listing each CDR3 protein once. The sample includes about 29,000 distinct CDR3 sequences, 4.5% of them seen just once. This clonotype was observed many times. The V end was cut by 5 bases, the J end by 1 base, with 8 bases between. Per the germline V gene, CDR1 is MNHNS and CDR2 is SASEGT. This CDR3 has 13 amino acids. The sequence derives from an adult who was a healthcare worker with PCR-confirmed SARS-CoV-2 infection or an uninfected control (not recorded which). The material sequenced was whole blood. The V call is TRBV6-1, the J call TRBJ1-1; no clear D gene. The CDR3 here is CASSTNRNTEAFF. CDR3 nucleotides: TGTGCCAGCAGTACCAATCGGAACACTGAAGCTTTCTTT.